The clone carrying this T cell receptor beta chain is termed medium-sized. This CDR3 has 15 residues. J lost 5 bases, V lost 5 bases, and 6 bases had no gene match. Per germline, CDR1 MNHEY and CDR2 SVGAGI. This sample stems from a study of control samples from healthy donors and cancer patients. Using immunoSEQ multiplex PCR, the repertoire was profiled, and TCRdb retains in-frame clones only, with some absent. The sample lists 75,000 to 100,000 clones; about 91% were seen once. Material: blood. The chain combines TRBV6-5 with TRBJ2-7; TRBD2 matches 13 bases. The source of this sequence is a man under 40 in good health. CDR3 in DNA: TGTGCCAGCAGTCGGACTAGCGGGAGCGGGCACGAGCAGTACTTC. Translating it yields CASSRTSGSGHEQYF.